This TCR beta chain was recovered during a study of shared clonotypes between healthy human individuals. Overall study results and limits: What limited the represented genetic and exposure-history diversity was the small number of donors.

Spread over ten immunoSEQ deep assay plates, unsorted PBMC DNA underwent sequencing. Only in-frame clones appear in the TCRdb table, and some are missing; sequencing was by immunoSEQ multiplex PCR. The sample gives about 480,000 clones, approximately 79% of which show up once; around 13% is in the top ten. Worth noting for this clone: Its antigen is not identified.

The study drew its donors from healthy HIV-negative adults without recent acute infections or vaccinations. Each donor was a Caucasian adult residing in Nashville, Tennessee. The ends lost 4 bases at V and 3 bases at J; junction bases unmatched: 3. Germline CDR1 SGHTA, CDR2 FQGNSA. This CDR3 is built from 16 residues. This sequence originates from a woman between 35 and 50 years old in good health. Some clones in this sample may be carry-over from other donors' samples. This chain connects TRBV7-2 to TRBJ2-3; the match to TRBD2 covers 14 bases. The sequenced sample consisted of PBMCs. The CDR3 coding sequence is TGTGCCAGCAGCTCCGGACTAGCGGGAGGAACAGATACGCAGTATTTT. Translation gives CASSSGLAGGTDTQYF.